This entry lists 29 T cell receptor beta chains sequenced from one sample in a study of identical twins. One entry per CDR3 protein results from TCRdb running MiXCR on the 5' RACE reads. The repertoire includes 450,000 to 500,000 distinct CDR3 sequences, roughly 13% of them detected once, and 0.98% sits in the top ten. These data were likewise used in another study, on yellow fever vaccine responses in identical twins.

Sequencing input: CD4+ T cells sorted from blood. These TCRs come from a woman in her late teens or twenties in good health.

This clonotype has just a few counts. The chain couples TRBV9 to TRBJ2-3; weak D call: TRBD1 (5 bases). This CDR3 is built from 15 residues. Germline V gene lookup returns CDR1 SGDLS and CDR2 YYNGEE. The V end lost 3 bases, the J end lost 2 bases, and 13 bases lay between the germline ends. The CDR3 nucleotides read TGTGCCAGCAGCGGGGGCCAGCGACACACAGATACGCAGTATTTT. This codes for CASSGGQRHTDTQYF.

The rearrangement links TRBV12-3 or TRBV12-4 to TRBJ2-7, with D tentatively TRBD2 (7 bases). V lost 1 base and J lost 3, with 19 bases in between. The CDR3 is made up of 17 amino acids. The CDR3 here is CASSLVGGGSPGYEQYF. Written as DNA, the CDR3 is TGTGCCAGCAGTTTAGTGGGAGGGGGGTCCCCTGGCTACGAGCAGTACTTC.

This clonotype occurred many times. This rearrangement joins TRBV12-3 or TRBV12-4 to TRBJ2-2; D gene unclear. The CDR3 loop spans 15 amino acids. V was clipped by 4 bases and J by 3 bases, with 12 bases between them. The CDR3 nucleotides are TGTGCCAGCAGTTATAAGACCGTTGACACCGGGGAGCTGTTTTTT. This codes for CASSYKTVDTGELFF.

This clonotype was seen repeatedly, ten times or more. This chain uses TRBV7-6 with TRBJ2-3; TRBD2 matches at 8 bases. Germline lookup yields CDR1 SGHVS and CDR2 FNYEAQ. CDR3 length: 16 residues. V lost 2 bases to trimming and J lost 3 bases; unmatched junction nucleotides: 7. This CDR3 reads CASSLSGGGGTDTQYF. CDR3 bases: TGTGCCAGCAGCTTATCGGGGGGGGGCGGGACAGATACGCAGTATTTT.

In this sample, this clonotype turned up a few times. The rearrangement joins TRBV30 to TRBJ2-2; tentatively, D is TRBD1 (6 bases). Germline V gene lookup returns CDR1 GTSNPN and CDR2 SVGIG (reference sequence). Trimming stripped 3 bases from V and 5 bases from J, with 13 bases between. This CDR3 region has 14 residues. The CDR3: CAWSKQGYTGELFF. The CDR3 coding sequence is TGTGCCTGGAGCAAACAGGGATATACCGGGGAGCTGTTTTTT.

A word on this clonotype: At one of its ends the junction is not consistent with the germline gene, which may arise from a read error. The chain has TRBV11-2 and TRBJ2-3; no reliable D call. CDR1 and CDR2 (germline): SGHAT, FQNNGV. The CDR3 is 15 residues long. The CDR3 region is CTSSLAAYSIDTQYF. The DNA for the CDR3 is TGTACCAGCAGCTTAGCCGCGTATAGCATAGATACGCAGTATTTT. The full variable domain, in which reference TRBV11-2 and TRBJ2-3 provide the parts outside the CDR3, is EAGVAQSPRYKIIEKRQSVAFWCNPISGHATLYWYQQILGQGPKLLIQFQNNGVVDDSQLPKDRFSAERLKGVDSTLKIQPAKLEDSAVYLCTSSLAAYSIDTQYFGPGTRLTVL.

The chain combines TRBV12-3 or TRBV12-4 with TRBJ1-5; no firm D call. The V and J ends lost 3 bases and 1 base respectively, with 7 bases between them. The CDR3 runs to 14 residues. CDR3 nucleotide sequence: TGTGCCAGCAGTTTTTCCAAGAGCAATCAGCCCCAGCATTTT. Its protein product is CASSFSKSNQPQHF.

The rearrangement joins TRBV5-4 to TRBJ2-1; tentative D call: TRBD2 (5 bases). Germline V gene data show CDR1 as SGHNT and CDR2 as YYREEE (reference sequence). The CDR3 is 15 amino acids. V lost 0 bases, J lost 7 bases, and 14 bases lay in between. For the CDR3, the DNA is TGTGCCAGCAGCTTGGCCGCGAGGGTGGGGAATGAGCAGTTCTTC. It translates to CASSLAARVGNEQFF. The full variable domain, completed using reference TRBV5-4 and TRBJ2-1, is ETGVTQSPTHLIKTRGQQVTLRCSSQSGHNTVSWYQQALGQGPQFIFQYYREEENGRGNFPPRFSGLQFPNYSSELNVNALELDDSALYLCASSLAARVGNEQFFGPGTRLTVL.

This clonotype occurred a few times. V is TRBV10-3 and J is TRBJ2-7; the D is unclear. V was cut by 4 bases and J by 0 bases, with 10 bases left in between. From germline, CDR1 is ENHRY and CDR2 SYGVKD. The CDR3 runs 14 residues. CDR3 in DNA: TGTGCCATCAGTGGGACGCGTAGCTCCTACGAGCAGTACTTC. It yields the protein CAISGTRSSYEQYF.

This clonotype showed up many times. The V call is TRBV6-2 or TRBV6-3, the J call TRBJ2-7, with TRBD1 matching 9 bases. Germline V gene data show CDR1 as MNHEY and CDR2 as SVGEGT. The CDR3 runs 15 residues. Trimming cost V 4 bases and J 2 bases; bases outside gene matches: 6. The CDR3 sequence is CASSSAGTGTYEQYF. The CDR3 DNA reads TGTGCCAGCAGTTCTGCCGGGACAGGGACCTACGAGCAGTACTTC.

This chain joins TRBV9 and TRBJ2-5; D could derive from TRBD1 or TRBD2 (5 bases each). Germline V CDR1 and CDR2: SGDLS, YYNGEE. Trimming took 2 bases from V and 4 from J, leaving 12 bases between them. CDR3 length equals 14 residues. The CDR3 loop reads CASSVRDRLETQYF. In DNA, the CDR3 is TGTGCCAGCAGCGTCCGGGACCGGCTAGAGACCCAGTACTTC. The full variable domain, rest sourced from reference TRBV9 and TRBJ2-5, is DSGVTQTPKHLITATGQRVTLRCSPRSGDLSVYWYQQSLDQGLQFLIQYYNGEERAKGNILERFSAQQFPDLHSELNLSSLELGDSALYFCASSVRDRLETQYFGPGTRLLVL.

This clonotype has more than one count but fewer than ten. J is TRBJ2-7 and V is TRBV5-1; 8 nucleotides line up with TRBD2. V was pared by 7 bases and J by 4 bases, with 10 bases of the junction left unmatched. This CDR3 has 14 amino acids. The germline gives CDR1 SGHRS, CDR2 YFSETQ. This chain's CDR3 is CASRPGLGGYEQYF. CDR3 DNA: TGCGCCAGCCGTCCGGGACTAGGAGGTTACGAGCAGTACTTC.

This clonotype appeared a few times. This chain connects TRBV11-2 to TRBJ1-1; 7 nucleotides align to TRBD1. Germline CDR1 SGHAT, CDR2 FQNNGV. The CDR3 spans 19 residues. Trimming removed 6 bases from V and 6 bases from J; junction bases left unmatched: 25. CDR3 coding DNA: TGTGCCAGCAGAGGAGGGGGCGGGGGGGTTGTGGAGGGTAGGGCTGAAGCTTTCTTT. This gives the protein CASRGGGGGVVEGRAEAFF.

This clonotype was counted many times. The chain employs TRBV6-1 and TRBJ2-7; a possible D gene is TRBD1 (6 bases). V dropped 4 bases and J dropped 3 bases, with 13 bases sitting between them. The V gene's germline CDR1 is MNHNS and CDR2 SASEGT. This CDR3 is built from 14 residues. The CDR3 DNA follows: TGTGCCAGCAGTGGTTCGGACAGACTCTACGAGCAGTACTTC. Translating gives CASSGSDRLYEQYF.

V and J are TRBV4-3 and TRBJ2-2; TRBD1 aligns across 8 bases. J lost 2 bases, V lost 4 bases, and 12 bases had no gene match. Per the germline V gene, CDR1 is LGHNA and CDR2 is YSLEER. The CDR3 is 18 amino acids. CDR3 DNA: TGCGCCAGCAGCCCCCAACCAGCCAGGGGGCAAAACACCGGGGAGCTGTTTTTT. This gives the protein CASSPQPARGQNTGELFF.

Only a few counts were recorded for this clonotype. The chain is built from TRBV11-3 and TRBJ2-1; D is possibly TRBD1 or TRBD2 (5 bases each). Germline CDR1 is SGHNT and CDR2 is YENEEA. The CDR3 has 13 residues. Trimming stripped 5 bases from V and 7 bases from J, with 12 bases between. In nucleotides, the CDR3 is TGTGCCAGCAGCCGGGGACCAGGGAATGAGCAGTTCTTC. Its translation: CASSRGPGNEQFF.

This chain connects TRBV19 to TRBJ1-2, with D possibly being TRBD1 (5 bases). Germline CDR1 LNHDA, CDR2 SQIVND (reference sequence). Trimming left V 5 bases short and J 3 bases short, with 10 bases between. This CDR3 has 13 residues. This CDR3 is CASSRQQYYGYTF. CDR3 nucleotides: TGTGCCAGTAGTCGACAGCAGTACTATGGCTACACCTTC.

Only a few counts were recorded for this clonotype. CDR3 region: CASSFKANTEAFF. The CDR3 DNA reads TGTGCCAGCAGTTTTAAAGCGAACACTGAAGCTTTCTTT. V gene TRBV6-5 combines with J gene TRBJ1-1; D is uncertain. Trimming shortened V by 4 bases and J by 1 base, and 7 bases separated the two germline ends. The CDR3 length is 13 residues. Germline-derived CDR1 and CDR2 are MNHEY and SVGAGI.

The rearrangement uses TRBV4-2 and TRBJ2-1; no clear D. Germline assignment: CDR1 LGHNA and CDR2 YNFKEQ. The CDR3 is 16 residues long. With 0 bases removed from V and 8 bases from J, the gap between germline ends came to 17 bases. CDR3 residues: CASSQESSLGWDEQFF. The DNA for the CDR3 is TGTGCCAGCAGCCAAGAGTCATCATTGGGATGGGATGAGCAGTTCTTC.

The gene calls are TRBV3-1 and TRBJ2-3; 15 bases agree with TRBD2. CDR1 is LGHDT, CDR2 YNNKEL, per germline (reference sequence). The J segment lost 0 bases and the V segment lost 4 bases, leaving 2 bases of the junction unmatched. The CDR3 runs to 17 residues. The chain's CDR3 is CASSRTSGGVSTDTQYF. The CDR3 DNA follows: TGTGCCAGCAGCCGGACTAGCGGGGGGGTTAGCACAGATACGCAGTATTTT.

This clonotype was seen many times. This chain uses TRBV20-1 with TRBJ2-7; 10 nucleotides agree with TRBD2. From germline, CDR1 is DFQATT and CDR2 SNEGSKA (reference sequence). The CDR3 consists of 15 residues. With V trimmed by 0 bases and J by 3 bases, 5 bases remained unmatched. CDR3 amino acids: CSARDIAGGFYEQYF. In DNA, the CDR3 is TGCAGTGCTAGAGACATAGCGGGAGGTTTCTACGAGCAGTACTTC.

In this sample, this clonotype turned up a few times. V gene TRBV3-1 combines with J gene TRBJ2-2, with 9 nucleotides matching TRBD1. V trimming: 4 bases; J trimming: 0 bases; junction bases outside the gene matches: 6. Germline V gives CDR1 LGHDT, CDR2 YNNKEL (reference sequence). This CDR3 spans 17 amino acids. The CDR3 region has the DNA TGTGCCAGCAGCCTAAACAGACAGGGGGCGAACACCGGGGAGCTGTTTTTT. Translating gives CASSLNRQGANTGELFF.

The chain recombines TRBV12-3 or TRBV12-4 with TRBJ1-3; 10 bases match TRBD1. The CDR3 contains 15 residues. After removal of 5 bases from V and 4 bases from J, the junction contained 5 bases not matched to a gene. This CDR3 reads CASSDRGLGGNTIYF. The CDR3 DNA sequence: TGTGCCAGCAGTGACAGGGGGCTGGGAGGAAACACCATATATTTT.

V gene TRBV14 combines with J gene TRBJ2-1, with D possibly being TRBD2 (6 bases). V lost 0 bases and J lost 7, with 13 bases in between. Looked up from germline, CDR1 is SGHDN and CDR2 is FVKESK. The CDR3 spans 15 residues. Here the CDR3 DNA reads TGTGCCAGCAGCCAAGATGGGGGGAAGATGAATGAGCAGTTCTTC. It specifies CASSQDGGKMNEQFF.

The chain uses TRBV6-4 and TRBJ1-6, with D hard to call. Germline V CDR1 and CDR2: MRHNA, SNTAGT. The CDR3 extends over 14 amino acids. V lost 8 bases to trimming and J lost 0 bases, with 8 bases between them. The CDR3 DNA reads as TGTGCCAGCGCTCGGGACTCCTATAATTCACCCCTCCACTTT. Its protein is CASARDSYNSPLHF.

This clonotype has only a few counts. The V and J genes are TRBV5-1 and TRBJ2-2; D might be TRBD2 (6 bases). The CDR3 runs 14 residues. The germline V gene encodes CDR1 SGHRS and CDR2 YFSETQ. Trimming removed 5 bases from V and 4 bases from J, with 12 bases in between. In DNA form, the CDR3 reads TGCGCCAGCAGACTGGAGGGGTTCACCGGGGAGCTGTTTTTT. Translating it yields CASRLEGFTGELFF. Full variable domain (missing parts from reference TRBV5-1 and TRBJ2-2): KAGVTQTPRYLIKTRGQQVTLSCSPISGHRSVSWYQQTPGQGLQFLFEYFSETQRNKGNFPGRFSGRQFSNSRSEMNVSTLELGDSALYLCASRLEGFTGELFFGEGSRLTVL.

The chain combines TRBV27 with TRBJ2-5; maybe TRBD2 (6 bases). The CDR3 totals 13 residues. Trimming shortened V by 5 bases and J by 9 bases, and 16 bases separated the two germline ends. Germline V gene data show CDR1 as MNHEY and CDR2 as SMNVEV (reference sequence). CDR3 in amino acids: CASSDRLGQAQYF. In DNA form, the CDR3 reads TGTGCCAGCAGTGACCGACTAGGGCAGGCCCAGTACTTC.

This clonotype has a handful of counts. The rearrangement links TRBV15 to TRBJ2-7; TRBD2 matches at 7 bases. The CDR3 totals 15 residues. The germline V gene encodes CDR1 LNHNV and CDR2 YYDKDF (reference sequence). Trimming removed 5 bases from V and 4 bases from J; junction bases left unmatched: 11. The CDR3 DNA follows: TGTGCCACCAGCGGGGGATTTGCGGGAGCTTACGAGCAGTACTTC. This codes for CATSGGFAGAYEQYF.

The V gene is TRBV18, the J gene TRBJ1-1; a possible D gene is TRBD1 (6 bases). Germline CDR1 reads KGHSH; CDR2 reads LQKENI. The germline V and J ends were trimmed by 1 base and 4 bases, with 16 bases remaining between them. The CDR3 contains 16 residues. CDR3 nucleotide sequence: TGTGCCAGCTCACCACAACAGCCGAAACAGGGCACTGAAGCTTTCTTT. Amino acid sequence: CASSPQQPKQGTEAFF.